Listed below are T cell receptor beta chains from one sample, sequenced in a study of blood T cells in healthy people across ages. TCRdb fed the 5' RACE reads into MiXCR, producing one record per CDR3 protein. The sample lists some 1.6 million distinct CDR3 sequences, roughly 32% occurring once. The sample comprised blood. Every receptor here comes from a woman aged 25 to 45 in good health. Each CDR3 is given with its conserved first and last residue. A D gene is named only where the DNA matches it firmly. The size of a clone is reported for some rows only, either as once, few or many, or as a class for expanded clones.

>-|-|TRBJ1-2|TRBV13
TGTGCCAGCAGCTCCACTTGGGAAGGGGAGTATGGCTACACCTTC
CASSSTWEGEYGYTF
>-|-|TRBJ1-2|TRBV25-1
TGTGCCAGCAGTGATCCCTCAGGGTATTGCTACACCTTC
CASSDPSGYCYTF
>-|TRBD2|TRBJ2-7|TRBV7-8
TGTGCCAGCAGCCCTCCGGGGGGGGCGGCCGAGCAGTACTTC
CASSPPGGAAEQYF
>-|TRBD2|TRBJ2-1|TRBV6-7
TGTGCCCCCCAGTTGTCCGGGAGGAAGAACAATGAGCAGTTCTTC
CAPQLSGRKNNEQFF
>few|TRBD2|TRBJ2-5|TRBV2
TGTGCCAGCAGTGCCGGAAGCGGGAGCTGGGAGACCCAGTACTTC
CASSAGSGSWETQYF
>-|TRBD2|TRBJ2-7|TRBV27
TGTGCCAGCAGTTTAGGGGCGGGGGTCGAGCAGTACTTC
CASSLGAGVEQYF
>-|-|TRBJ1-4|TRBV4-1
TGCGCCAGCAGCCAGACGGGTGAAAAACTGTTTTTT
CASSQTGEKLFF
>-|TRBD1|TRBJ2-5|TRBV2
TGTGCCAGCCGGGACAGAGAACTCCAAGAGACCCAGTACTTC
CASRDRELQETQYF
>few|TRBD2|TRBJ2-3|TRBV20-1
TGCAGTGCTAGTGGTTCCCGACTAGCTTCAGATACGCAGTATTTT
CSASGSRLASDTQYF
>-|TRBD1|TRBJ1-1|TRBV29-1
TGCAGCGTTGAAGGGGACAGGGGGCTCGCTGAAGCTTTCTTT
CSVEGDRGLAEAFF
>few|TRBD2|TRBJ2-1|TRBV29-1
TGCAGCACGGGACTAGTTCACAATGAGCAGTTCTTC
CSTGLVHNEQFF
>-|-|TRBJ1-5|TRBV20-1
TGCAGTGCTAGAAGCCGTGAAGGGGGGGCCCTGATGGGGCAGCCCCAGCATTTT
CSARSREGGALMGQPQHF
>few|TRBD1|TRBJ2-3|TRBV6-5
TGTGCCAGCAGTTACTCCGCAGGGGGCGACTTTGCGGAGCCTAGCACAGATACGCAGTATTTT
CASSYSAGGDFAEPSTDTQYF
>many|TRBD1|TRBJ2-1|TRBV4-1
TGCGCCAGCAGCCAAGGTCCAGGGGGTCTTGAGCAGTTCTTC
CASSQGPGGLEQFF
>-|-|TRBJ2-3|TRBV27
TGTGCCAGCAGGATCTACGGGGTGGAGGGGCCTTATACGCAGTATTTT
CASRIYGVEGPYTQYF
>few|-|TRBJ1-2|TRBV20-1
TGCAGTGCTAGAGATATGGGAGATTACTATGGCTACACCTTC
CSARDMGDYYGYTF
>few|TRBD1|TRBJ1-2|TRBV24-1
TGTGCCACCAGTGATTGGACAGGGGGCTACACCTTC
CATSDWTGGYTF
>few|-|TRBJ2-7|TRBV20-1
TGCAGTGCTGGGTCTAGCGTCTCCTACGAGCAGTACTTC
CSAGSSVSYEQYF
>few|-|TRBJ2-1|TRBV29-1
TGCAGCGTTGAAGTATTAGAGGGGCGCAATGAGCAGTTCTTC
CSVEVLEGRNEQFF
>-|-|TRBJ2-3|TRBV30
TGTGCCTCGAACCAGGGTAGCACAGATACGCAGTATTTT
CASNQGSTDTQYF
>-|TRBD2|TRBJ2-7|TRBV28
TGTGCCAGCAGCCCATCAGCGGGAGCGGGCGATGAGCAGTACTTC
CASSPSAGAGDEQYF
>-|-|TRBJ2-1|TRBV14
TGTGCCAGCAGCTTCAACGACAGAGCCTCCTACAATGAGCAGTTCTTC
CASSFNDRASYNEQFF
>-|TRBD1|TRBJ2-7|TRBV27
TGTGCCAGCAGGGCCCTAACAGGGGGTTTAAGGGCCTACGAGCAGTACTTC
CASRALTGGLRAYEQYF
>-|-|TRBJ2-1|TRBV12-3/TRBV12-4
TGTGCCAGCAGTTTGCGGGAAGGGGGCAAGCAGTTTTTC
CASSLREGGKQFF
>many|-|TRBJ2-7|TRBV20-1
TGCAGTGCTAGACAAGGGCACTCCTACGAGCAGTACTTC
CSARQGHSYEQYF
>-|-|TRBJ1-5|TRBV7-9
TGTGCCAGCAGCTTAAGTGGGGGCCCCTATCAGCCCCAGCATTTT
CASSLSGGPYQPQHF
>-|-|TRBJ2-2|TRBV4-1
TGCGCCAGCAGCCAAGATCCCCGCGGGGGCGGCGGGGAGCTGTTTTTT
CASSQDPRGGGGELFF
>-|-|TRBJ2-1|TRBV29-1
TGCAGCGTTGAAGAAAGGGGGGGGGCCGCAAGCTCCTACAATGAGCAGTTCTTC
CSVEERGGAASSYNEQFF
>-|-|TRBJ1-1|TRBV5-1
TGCGCCAGCAGCTTGGCCACGGCGGCCCAAGCTTTCTTT
CASSLATAAQAFF
>-|-|TRBJ1-2|TRBV14
TGTGCCAGCAGCCAAGCGGTCGGCTATGGCTACACCTTC
CASSQAVGYGYTF
>few|-|TRBJ1-2|TRBV15
TGTGCCACCAGCAGAGATAAGGGAAGTGGCTACACCTTC
CATSRDKGSGYTF
>-|TRBD2|TRBJ2-1|TRBV6-2/TRBV6-3
TGTGCCAGCGGTACTAGCGGACGATACAATGAGCAGTTCTTC
CASGTSGRYNEQFF
>-|TRBD1|TRBJ1-4|TRBV6-1
TGTGCCAGCAGTGCGTTAAGACAGGGTTCTAATGAAAAACTGTTTTTT
CASSALRQGSNEKLFF
>-|TRBD2|TRBJ2-7|TRBV12-3/TRBV12-4
TGTGCCGGCAGTAAAAATAGCGGGGGGTACGAGCAGTACTTC
CAGSKNSGGYEQYF
>few|-|TRBJ1-4|TRBV10-3
TGTGCCATCAGTGACCCAGGACCTGGGGGTGAAAAACTGTTTTTT
CAISDPGPGGEKLFF
>-|TRBD2|TRBJ2-2|TRBV6-5
TGTGCCAGCAGTTACTCCGGACTAGCGGGAGGGGTCGCCGGGGAGCGGTTTTTT
CASSYSGLAGGVAGERFF